This T cell receptor (beta chain) is from a study of T cells after yellow fever vaccination. TCRdb re-derived calls from the 5' RACE reads in MiXCR, one entry per CDR3 protein. The table records about 74,000 distinct CDR3 sequences, approximately 7% of them present only once. The sequence was collected from a man between 18 and 35 years old who received the YFV17D yellow fever vaccine. Specimen: CD8+ T cells sorted from PBMCs, collected 4 to 6 days after the first yellow fever vaccination.

The CDR3 nucleotides read TGTGCCAGCAGCCCCTACGCCGGCGGCTACGAGCAGTACTTC. It codes for CASSPYAGGYEQYF. V gene TRBV7-2 combines with J gene TRBJ2-7; D is uncertain. V was shortened by 5 bases and J by 3 bases, with 14 bases between the two germline ends. The CDR3 is made up of 14 amino acids. CDR1 is SGHTA and CDR2 is FQGNSA in the germline V gene.